A single sample gave rise to the 10 T cell receptor beta chains below, sequenced in a study of T cells in localized non-small cell lung cancer. TCRdb keeps only in-frame clones here, not all; method: immunoSEQ multiplex PCR. The top ten hold around 20% of the sample, which has tens of thousands of clones, approximately 80% seen once. Specimen: peripheral blood, collected before any cancer treatment. These receptors originate from a female donor of 60 years or more with stage II squamous cell lung carcinoma.

V gene TRBV7-9 combines with J gene TRBJ2-3; D ambiguous. The germline V gene has CDR1 SEHNR and CDR2 FQNEAQ (reference sequence). The CDR3 is 12 residues long. V was shortened by 4 bases and J by 7 bases, with 9 bases between the two germline ends. CDR3 amino acids: CASSSGLNTQYF. CDR3 nucleotide sequence: TGTGCCAGCAGCTCGGGCCTAAATACGCAGTATTTT.

The rearrangement links TRBV6-1 to TRBJ2-1; 8 nucleotides align to TRBD1. V was pared by 6 bases and J by 7 bases, with 11 bases of the junction left unmatched. The CDR3 totals 15 residues. The germline V gene encodes CDR1 MNHNS and CDR2 SASEGT. The CDR3 loop reads CASSGQGRDLNEQFF. Written as DNA, the CDR3 is TGTGCCAGCAGCGGACAGGGTCGCGATTTGAATGAGCAGTTCTTC.

The chain has TRBV27 and TRBJ1-3; D may be TRBD1 (6 bases). Deletions cut 6 bases from V and 0 bases from J, with 9 bases between. The CDR3 sequence is 14 residues long. CDR1 and CDR2 (germline): MNHEY, SMNVEV (reference sequence). This chain's CDR3 is CASSRTVSGNTIYF. The CDR3 DNA sequence: TGTGCCAGCAGCAGGACAGTCTCTGGAAACACCATATATTTT.

The chain joins TRBV27 to TRBJ1-2; 9 bases are a match to TRBD1. V shed 10 bases and J 7 bases; nucleotides not matched to a gene: 10. CDR1 is MNHEY, CDR2 SMNVEV, per germline (reference sequence). The CDR3 is made up of 13 amino acids. The CDR3 region has the DNA TGTGCCACCTCCGGGACAGGGTATCGTGGCTACACCTTC. Amino acids: CATSGTGYRGYTF.

The CDR3 sequence: CASSSAPPTGGEAFF. In DNA form, the CDR3 reads TGTGCCAGCAGTTCCGCGCCACCGACAGGGGGTGAAGCTTTCTTT. V and J are TRBV28 and TRBJ1-1, with TRBD1 identical over 9 bases. Germline V gene data show CDR1 as MDHEN and CDR2 as SYDVKM. V was clipped by 4 bases and J by 7 bases; unmatched bases: 10. CDR3 size: 15 residues.

The chain recombines TRBV5-5 with TRBJ1-2; a weak D match, TRBD1 (5 bases). V was shortened by 1 base and J by 5 bases, with 6 bases between the two germline ends. The germline gives CDR1 SGHKS, CDR2 YYEKEE (reference sequence). This CDR3 spans 12 amino acids. This chain's CDR3 is CASSLPGYGYTF. The CDR3 DNA is TGTGCCAGCAGCTTGCCAGGGTATGGCTACACCTTC.

V is TRBV7-2 and J is TRBJ1-5; perhaps TRBD1 as D (6 bases). The CDR3 loop spans 14 amino acids. The V end lost 5 bases, the J end lost 0 bases, and 8 bases lay between the germline ends. From germline, CDR1 is SGHTA and CDR2 FQGNSA. The CDR3 protein is CASSQGSSNQPQHF. The CDR3 nucleotides read TGTGCCAGCAGCCAGGGGTCTAGCAATCAGCCCCAGCATTTT.

The CDR3 nucleotides read TGTGCCAGCAGCCAATCGTCAGGGGCAGATACGCAGTATTTT. This codes for CASSQSSGADTQYF. This chain uses TRBV16 with TRBJ2-3, with D tentatively TRBD1 (6 bases). With 0 bases removed from V and 4 bases from J, the gap between germline ends came to 8 bases. The CDR3 sequence is 14 residues long. Germline-derived CDR1 and CDR2 are KGHSY and FQNENV.

The rearrangement joins TRBV6-5 to TRBJ1-1; D is unresolved. The CDR3 is 13 residues long. The V end lost 0 bases, the J end lost 11 bases, and 13 bases lay between the germline ends. Germline values: CDR1 MNHEY, CDR2 SVGAGI. CDR3 amino acids: CASSYSSGFTAFF. CDR3 in DNA: TGTGCCAGCAGTTACTCGTCGGGGTTTACGGCTTTCTTT.

The chain joins TRBV5-6 to TRBJ1-1; the match to TRBD1 covers 7 bases. The CDR3 is made up of 14 amino acids. J was trimmed by 7 bases and V by 0 bases; bases with no gene match: 6. The germline gives CDR1 SGHDT, CDR2 YYEEEE. The CDR3 loop reads CASSLEPGGIEAFF. For the CDR3, the DNA is TGTGCCAGCAGCTTGGAGCCAGGGGGGATTGAAGCTTTCTTT.